This T cell receptor beta chain was documented in a study of cytomegalovirus exposure and HLA in healthy donors. The germline V gene has CDR1 SGDLS and CDR2 YYNGEE. The CDR3 loop spans 15 amino acids. With V trimmed by 2 bases and J by 4 bases, 3 bases remained unmatched. The PCR contained 60 Vbeta and 13 Jbeta primers. Authors' processing steps: In a later analysis, the count reached 80 million or so unique TCR beta chains, with approximately 10 million shared. Profiled with immunoSEQ multiplex PCR; TCRdb holds only in-frame clones, not every one. That table is the source of V, J and clone size, and D and trimming were worked out from the DNA. This table has 85,000 to 130,000 clones, approximately 70% appearing once.

Sequencing was performed on PBMCs. The clonotype originates from a boy younger than 18 in good health and CMV-seronegative. The rearrangement links TRBV9 to TRBJ1-2; TRBD1 matches at 12 bases. The CDR3 sequence is CASSVGTGGGYGYTF. CDR3 nucleotide sequence: TGTGCCAGCAGCGTGGGGACAGGGGGCGGCTATGGCTACACCTTC.